Shown below are 3 T cell receptor beta chains from a single sample sequenced in a study of OX40 agonist ivuxolimab in advanced cancers. Libraries were made using the immunoSEQ multiplex PCR assay. This immuneACCESS table, as held by TCRdb, lists in-frame sequences with V and J called but not all clones. Of the missing ones, under half trace to an unresolved V gene in checked studies; the others have no known cause. The sample table contains some 63,000 clones; only one count was recorded for around 87% of them. Of the sample, 5.2% falls within the top ten clones. The starting material was CD4+ or CD8+ T cells sorted from blood, obtained in a trial of the OX40 agonist ivuxolimab. All receptors come from an adult with an advanced solid tumor such as melanoma, head and neck, liver or kidney cancer.

The chain links TRBV7-9 to TRBJ2-3; a weak D match, TRBD2 (5 bases). The CDR3 is 15 residues long. The V end lost 5 bases, the J end lost 2 bases, and 14 bases lay between the germline ends. Per germline, CDR1 SEHNR and CDR2 FQNEAQ (reference sequence). CDR3 in amino acids: CASSPSKEITDTQYF. The CDR3, as DNA: TGTGCCAGCAGCCCTAGCAAAGAGATCACAGATACGCAGTATTTT.

The chain is built from TRBV13 and TRBJ2-6, with 15 bases matching TRBD2. The V and J ends lost 3 bases and 4 bases, in that order; junction bases with no gene match: 10. CDR1 is PRHDT, CDR2 FYEKMQ, per germline (reference sequence). CDR3 length equals 20 residues. The CDR3 nucleotides are TGTGCCAGCAGCTTGGCCGGACTAGCGGGAGGGATCGGGGGGGCCAACGTCCTGACTTTC. Amino acid sequence: CASSLAGLAGGIGGANVLTF.

The chain has TRBV2 and TRBJ1-3; 9 bases are shared with TRBD1. The CDR3 covers 14 residues. Germline trimming cut 6 bases from V and 8 bases from J; bases unmatched to any gene: 8. From germline, CDR1 is SNHLY and CDR2 FYNNEI. CDR3 nucleotide sequence: TGTGCCAGCAGCGACAGGACAGGGGCGGACACCATATATTTT. It yields the protein CASSDRTGADTIYF.